Listed below are T cell receptor beta chains from one sample, sequenced in a study of cytomegalovirus exposure and HLA in healthy donors. Profiling relied on immunoSEQ multiplex PCR, and the TCRdb table lists in-frame clones only, not all of them. The top ten hold roughly 15% of the sample, which has tens of thousands of clones, around 79% seen once. Sequencing was performed on PBMCs. These receptors originate from a woman in her 40s in good health and CMV-seropositive. CDR3s include the opening cysteine and the closing phenylalanine or tryptophan. The D gene is left open where the match is weak. Only part of the rows carry a size: once, few, many, or a class if the clone is expanded.

v_gene	j_gene	abundance	d_gene	CDR3aa	CDR3nt
TRBV7-2	TRBJ2-3	-	-	CASSWPTSSTQYF	TGTGCCAGCAGCTGGCCCACTAGCTCTACGCAGTATTTT
TRBV5-4	TRBJ2-7	-	TRBD2	CASSLAGRGSYEQYF	TGTGCCAGCAGCTTAGCGGGGAGGGGTTCCTACGAGCAGTACTTC
TRBV5-6	TRBJ2-3	-	-	CASSSTTRTDTQYF	TGTGCCAGCAGCTCAACTACTCGCACAGATACGCAGTATTTT
TRBV30	TRBJ2-3	once	TRBD2	CAWRRASGRASRTDTQYF	TGTGCCTGGAGACGGGCTAGCGGGAGGGCTTCTCGCACAGATACGCAGTATTTT
TRBV7-6	TRBJ2-1	-	-	CASSLRWASYNEQFF	TGTGCCAGCAGCTTAAGGTGGGCCTCCTACAATGAGCAGTTCTTC
TRBV5-8	TRBJ2-3	-	TRBD2	CASLIGRLAVSTDTQYF	TGTGCCAGCCTGATCGGGAGACTAGCGGTTAGCACAGATACGCAGTATTTT
TRBV6-5	TRBJ1-1	-	-	CASSKMGGTEAFF	TGTGCCAGCAGCAAAATGGGGGGCACTGAAGCTTTCTTT
TRBV2	TRBJ2-7	-	-	CASSAPLGPYEQYF	TGTGCCAGCAGCGCTCCCCTGGGGCCTTACGAGCAGTACTTC
TRBV5-6	TRBJ2-1	-	-	CASSLTPSDEQFF	TGTGCCAGCAGCTTAACACCTAGCGATGAGCAGTTCTTC
TRBV19	TRBJ2-7	-	TRBD2	CASSGLAGGSYEQYF	TGTGCCAGTAGTGGACTAGCGGGAGGATCCTACGAGCAGTACTTC
TRBV14	TRBJ1-1	-	-	CASSHTLGQYLTEAFF	TGTGCCAGCAGCCACACTTTAGGACAGTACCTCACTGAAGCTTTCTTT
TRBV7-6	TRBJ1-2	-	-	CASSLQGPRGAYGYTF	TGTGCCAGCAGCTTACAGGGTCCCAGGGGCGCCTATGGCTACACCTTC
TRBV28	TRBJ1-1	-	-	CASSYTGSTIGQLNTEAFF	TGTGCCAGCAGTTATACTGGCAGCACAATTGGACAGTTGAACACTGAAGCTTTCTTT
TRBV30	TRBJ2-5	-	TRBD2	CAWSVRASGSEETQYF	TGTGCCTGGAGTGTCCGGGCTAGCGGGAGTGAGGAGACCCAGTACTTC
TRBV14	TRBJ2-5	-	-	CASSQGRGVAQETQYF	TGTGCCAGCAGCCAAGGAAGAGGTGTAGCTCAAGAGACCCAGTACTTC
TRBV6-1	TRBJ1-2	-	TRBD1	CASSEPGQGNYGYTF	TGTGCCAGCAGTGAACCAGGACAGGGGAACTATGGCTACACCTTC
TRBV7-9	TRBJ2-7	-	-	CASSFLDSSYEQYF	TGTGCCAGCAGCTTCTTGGACAGCTCCTACGAGCAGTACTTC
TRBV6-6	TRBJ2-1	-	-	CASSYSSSANEQFF	TGTGCCAGCAGTTACTCGAGTAGCGCCAATGAGCAGTTCTTC
TRBV5-1	TRBJ1-2	-	TRBD1	CASSLVGGTGDGYTF	TGCGCCAGCAGCTTGGTCGGTGGGACAGGAGACGGCTACACCTTC
TRBV6-5	TRBJ1-4	few	-	CASKGQGGEKLFF	TGTGCCAGCAAGGGGCAGGGAGGTGAAAAACTGTTTTTT
TRBV10-1	TRBJ2-7	-	TRBD2	CASTPSSGISYEQYF	TGCGCCAGCACCCCAAGTAGCGGGATATCCTACGAGCAGTACTTC
TRBV27	TRBJ2-3	-	-	CASSSRTSSTDTQYF	TGTGCCAGCAGTTCGAGGACATCTAGCACAGATACGCAGTATTTT
TRBV7-9	TRBJ2-5	-	TRBD1	CASSLEGQTVTQYF	TGTGCCAGCAGCTTAGAGGGACAGACTGTGACCCAGTACTTC
TRBV19	TRBJ1-5	-	-	CASSGAGPRPQHF	TGTGCCAGTAGTGGGGCAGGCCCTCGGCCCCAGCATTTT
TRBV7-2	TRBJ2-1	-	TRBD1	CASSPRTGWENYPFF	TGTGCCAGCAGCCCTAGGACAGGGTGGGAAAATTATCCGTTCTTC
TRBV7-3	TRBJ2-3	-	TRBD2	CASSLSGGGLSTDTQYF	TGTGCCAGCAGCTTAAGTGGGGGGGGACTTAGCACAGATACGCAGTATTTT
TRBV28	TRBJ2-3	-	-	CASSSQGLAPRADTQYF	TGTGCCAGCAGTTCCCAGGGGTTAGCGCCCCGGGCAGATACGCAGTATTTT
TRBV5-4	TRBJ2-7	-	TRBD1	CASSYRDRAYEQYF	TGTGCCAGCAGCTACCGGGACAGGGCCTACGAGCAGTACTTC
TRBV29-1	TRBJ2-7	-	TRBD1	CSVIAGQGGEQYF	TGCAGCGTCATCGCGGGACAGGGGGGCGAGCAGTACTTC
TRBV19	TRBJ2-1	-	TRBD2	CASSIDGGNEQFF	TGTGCCAGTAGTATAGACGGGGGGAATGAGCAGTTCTTC
TRBV10-3	TRBJ2-7	-	-	CAISGLSYEQYF	TGTGCCATCAGTGGACTTTCCTACGAGCAGTACTTC
TRBV5-4	TRBJ2-2	-	TRBD1	CASSRDREIGELFF	TGTGCCAGCAGCCGGGACAGGGAGATCGGGGAGCTGTTTTTT
TRBV2	TRBJ2-7	-	-	CASSPDMGGEQYF	TGTGCCAGCAGTCCTGACATGGGAGGCGAGCAGTACTTC
TRBV4-3	TRBJ1-2	once	TRBD1	CASSPGQGYGYTF	TGCGCCAGCAGCCCCGGACAGGGCTATGGCTACACCTTC